The source of this TCR beta chain is a study of cytotoxic CD8 clonotypes in ibrutinib-treated CLL. At the level of the study: Some 10 relapsed/refractory, some 14 treatment-naive; fewer than 18 IGHV unmutated.

The CDR3 consists of 13 residues. Losses at the gene ends were 5 bases for V and 5 bases for J; bases not matched to a gene: 3. The germline gives CDR1 SGHAT, CDR2 FQDESV (reference sequence). The repertoire was sequenced with immunoSEQ multiplex PCR; TCRdb's copy has only in-frame clones and lacks some. The table lists tens of thousands of clones, around 84% of them singletons. Sequenced here: PBMCs, sampled before ibrutinib treatment. The genes are TRBV11-1 and TRBJ2-5; TRBD1 matches at 9 bases. The TCR sequence derives from a human donor with chronic lymphocytic leukemia. CDR3 coding DNA: TGTGCCAGCAGCCGGGACAGGGAGGAGACCCAGTACTTC. This sequence encodes CASSRDREETQYF.